These 32 T cell receptor beta chains were sequenced from one sample in a study of a mutant IDH1 vaccine in newly diagnosed glioma. No cognate antigen is known for these TCRs. Using immunoSEQ multiplex PCR, the repertoire was profiled, and TCRdb retains in-frame clones only, with some absent. The sample lists roughly 52,000 clones; about three quarters were seen once. Time point defined: week 35, safety follow-up. Topical imiquimod accompanied each vaccine dose, which consisted of 300 ug of mutant IDH1 20-mer peptide. This material consisted of PBMCs, taken from a glioma patient whose treatment included an IDH1 peptide vaccine. Receptor source: a man aged 40-49 years with glioma.

The chain couples TRBV28 to TRBJ1-2; the D is unclear. V lost 3 bases and J 1 base, leaving 30 bases between the germline ends. CDR1 is MDHEN, CDR2 SYDVKM, per germline. The CDR3 sequence is 21 residues long. Written as DNA, the CDR3 is TGTGCCAGCAGTTTTCCCCAACAATCCGCCAGAATAGCTCTAGGTAACTATGGCTACACCTTC. This gives the protein CASSFPQQSARIALGNYGYTF.

V is TRBV15 and J is TRBJ2-6; D gene ambiguous. This CDR3 contains 20 residues. Germline CDR1 is LNHNV and CDR2 is YYDKDF (reference sequence). Trimming cost V 0 bases and J 0 bases, with 18 bases left between them. The CDR3, as DNA: TGTGCCACCAGCAGAGATCTCGGCTTAACTTATAACTCTGGGGCCAACGTCCTGACTTTC. Translated, it gives CATSRDLGLTYNSGANVLTF.

V is TRBV6-5 and J is TRBJ2-7, with D tentatively TRBD1 or TRBD2 (6 bases each). This CDR3 has 13 amino acids. Germline lookup yields CDR1 MNHEY and CDR2 SVGAGI. Trimming removed 6 bases from V and 2 bases from J, with 11 bases in between. CDR3 in amino acids: CASRGGWAYEQYF. The CDR3 DNA follows: TGTGCCAGCAGGGGGGGCTGGGCCTACGAGCAGTACTTC.

The chain's CDR3 is CASRDRGRLEDTF. In DNA form, the CDR3 reads TGTGCCAGCCGGGACAGGGGGCGACTGGAGGACACCTTC. This chain joins TRBV19 and TRBJ1-2, with TRBD1 identical over 12 bases. The V segment lost 9 bases and the J segment 12 bases; nucleotides outside the gene matches: 11. Per the germline V gene, CDR1 is LNHDA and CDR2 is SQIVND (reference sequence). The CDR3 extends over 13 amino acids. The whole variable domain, remainder taken from reference TRBV19 and TRBJ1-2, is DGGITQSPKYLFRKEGQNVTLSCEQNLNHDAMYWYRQDPGQGLRLIYYSQIVNDFQKGDIAEGYSVSREKKESFPLTVTSAQKNPTAFYLCASRDRGRLEDTFGSGTRLTVV.

V is TRBV28 and J is TRBJ1-1, with D perhaps TRBD1 (6 bases). The V gene lost 1 base and the J gene lost 5 bases, with 11 bases spanning the gap. CDR3 length: 14 residues. The germline V gene has CDR1 MDHEN and CDR2 SYDVKM. CDR3 region: CASSLSGARTEAFF. The CDR3 DNA reads as TGTGCCAGCAGTTTATCAGGGGCTAGGACTGAAGCTTTCTTT.

The chain uses TRBV5-1 and TRBJ2-5; 7 bases agree with TRBD2. V shed 2 bases and J 5 bases; nucleotides not matched to a gene: 3. The CDR3 totals 13 residues. CDR1 is SGHRS and CDR2 is YFSETQ in the germline V gene. CDR3 residues: CASSLAGSETQYF. CDR3 nucleotides: TGCGCCAGCAGCTTAGCGGGGAGTGAGACCCAGTACTTC. The entire variable domain, with the rest obtained from reference TRBV5-1 and TRBJ2-5, is as follows: KAGVTQTPRYLIKTRGQQVTLSCSPISGHRSVSWYQQTPGQGLQFLFEYFSETQRNKGNFPGRFSGRQFSNSRSEMNVSTLELGDSALYLCASSLAGSETQYFGPGTRLLVL.

This clone was detected only a few times. The chain is built from TRBV19 and TRBJ2-5; D not resolved. Per the germline V gene, CDR1 is LNHDA and CDR2 is SQIVND (reference sequence). The length of the CDR3 is 14 residues. The V gene lost 3 bases and the J gene lost 4 bases, with 12 bases spanning the gap. CDR3 DNA sequence: TGTGCCAGTAGTATGGGCCAGGACCGAGAGACCCAGTACTTC. Protein sequence: CASSMGQDRETQYF.

The rearrangement uses TRBV7-9 and TRBJ1-1; weak D call: TRBD1 (5 bases). The CDR3 contains 13 residues. Trimming cost V 5 bases and J 1 base, with 8 bases left between them. CDR1 and CDR2 (germline): SEHNR, FQNEAQ (reference sequence). CDR3: CASSRGQNTEAFF. For the CDR3, the DNA is TGTGCCAGCAGCAGAGGACAGAACACTGAAGCTTTCTTT.

In this sample, this clone turned up a few times. This chain links TRBV27 with TRBJ1-2; 10 positions match TRBD1. With 0 bases clipped from V and 5 bases from J, the junction kept 0 bases outside the gene matches. Germline V CDR1 and CDR2: MNHEY, SMNVEV (reference sequence). The CDR3 sequence is 14 residues long. CDR3 residues: CASSLSDRGYGYTF. Written as DNA, the CDR3 is TGTGCCAGCAGTTTATCGGACAGGGGGTATGGCTACACCTTC.

V is TRBV28 and J is TRBJ1-5; D not resolved. Deletions cut 3 bases from V and 2 bases from J, with 11 bases between. Germline lookup yields CDR1 MDHEN and CDR2 SYDVKM. The CDR3 sequence is 15 residues long. CDR3 region: CASSFRSGGNQPQHF. The CDR3 nucleotides read TGTGCCAGCAGTTTCCGCTCCGGTGGCAATCAGCCCCAGCATTTT.

This clone was observed once. The conserved phenylalanine or tryptophan normally closing the CDR3 is absent here, so this likely arose from a read error. The limits of the CDR3 on the DNA are not certain, so only TCRdb's listed CDR3 is given. The rearrangement joins TRBV13 to TRBJ2-7; TRBD2, the table's D call, lacks a check against the DNA. The CDR3 is 12 residues long, ends included. Looked up from germline, CDR1 is PRHDT and CDR2 is FYEKMQ (reference sequence). The chain's CDR3 is CASSPIGLAGSL.

This clone was found a few times. This chain links TRBV6-6 with TRBJ2-2; D might be TRBD2 (6 bases). This CDR3 comprises 13 residues. The V end was cut by 6 bases, the J end by 11 bases, with 16 bases between. Germline lookup yields CDR1 MNHNY and CDR2 SVGAGI (reference sequence). For the CDR3, the DNA is TGTGCCAGCAGACCCGGGGGAAGCGGAGAGCTGTTTTTT. Translating gives CASRPGGSGELFF.

This rearrangement joins TRBV19 to TRBJ2-7, with a tentative D call TRBD2 (6 bases). The CDR3 loop spans 12 amino acids. Trimming left V 4 bases short and J 5 bases short, with 9 bases between. CDR1 and CDR2 (germline): LNHDA, SQIVND (reference sequence). Written as DNA, the CDR3 is TGTGCCAGTAGTAGCGGGACCCACGAGCAGTACTTC. Encoded protein: CASSSGTHEQYF.

The chain is built from TRBV29-1 and TRBJ2-5, with a tentative D call TRBD1 (6 bases). The J call may be incorrect, as the DNA end agrees better with TRBJ2-7. Germline CDR1 is SQVTM and CDR2 is ANQGSEA. The CDR3 spans 13 residues. CDR3 loop: CSAYTGLTYEQYF. CDR3 sequence (DNA): TGCAGCGCCTATACAGGGCTCACCTACGAGCAGTACTTC.

The chain carries TRBV2 and TRBJ1-3; 10 nucleotides align to TRBD1. The CDR3 sequence is 17 residues long. Germline V gives CDR1 SNHLY, CDR2 FYNNEI. The ends lost 5 bases at V and 3 bases at J; junction bases unmatched: 10. In DNA, the CDR3 is TGTGCCAGCAGTAGTGTCGGGACAGGGGCCTTTGGAAACACCATATATTTT. Translating gives CASSSVGTGAFGNTIYF.

This chain links TRBV27 with TRBJ1-1, with D uncertain. The germline V gene has CDR1 MNHEY and CDR2 SMNVEV (reference sequence). V was clipped by 8 bases and J by 3 bases, with 13 bases between them. The CDR3 contains 13 residues. The CDR3 protein is CASAGLSDTEAFF. DNA of the CDR3: TGTGCCAGCGCAGGTTTATCGGACACTGAAGCTTTCTTT.

The rearrangement joins TRBV6-1 to TRBJ2-1; D ambiguous. The CDR3 is made up of 13 amino acids. Germline CDR1 reads MNHNS; CDR2 reads SASEGT. V was cut by 0 bases and J by 8 bases, with 8 bases left in between. The CDR3 loop reads CASSEASRDEQFF. The DNA for the CDR3 is TGTGCCAGCAGTGAAGCTAGTCGCGATGAGCAGTTCTTC.

The chain has TRBV4-3 and TRBJ1-2, with 7 nucleotides matching TRBD1. The trim removed 0 bases at V and 9 bases at J, leaving 13 bases unmatched. CDR1 and CDR2 (germline): LGHNA, YSLEER. This CDR3 region has 16 residues. The CDR3, as DNA: TGCGCCAGCAGCCAAGATGTCATTACGACAGGGCTACGCTACACCTTC. This gives the protein CASSQDVITTGLRYTF.

The chain has TRBV5-6 and TRBJ2-3; D uncertain. The CDR3 runs to 14 residues. V was pared by 2 bases and J by 2 bases, with 9 bases between. Germline V gene sequence: CDR1 SGHDT, CDR2 YYEEEE. This CDR3 reads CASSFGWSTDTQYF. The CDR3 nucleotides read TGTGCCAGCAGCTTCGGGTGGTCCACAGATACGCAGTATTTT.

CDR3 nucleotides: TGTGCCAGCAGTGTAGCGATCACCTACGAGCAGTACTTC. As protein: CASSVAITYEQYF. The chain links TRBV2 to TRBJ2-7; D possibly corresponds to TRBD2 (5 bases). V was trimmed by 4 bases and J by 2 bases, leaving 9 bases between them. This CDR3 is 13 amino acids long. Germline values: CDR1 SNHLY, CDR2 FYNNEI. Based on the CDR3 plus reference TRBV2 and TRBJ2-7, the full variable domain is EPEVTQTPSHQVTQMGQEVILRCVPISNHLYFYWYRQILGQKVEFLVSFYNNEISEKSEIFDDQFSVERPDGSNFTLKIRSTKLEDSAMYFCASSVAITYEQYFGPGTRLTVT.

The chain combines TRBV7-2 with TRBJ2-5; maybe TRBD2 (5 bases). From germline, CDR1 is SGHTA and CDR2 FQGNSA. The V end lost 5 bases, the J end lost 9 bases, and 22 bases lay between the germline ends. The CDR3 contains 15 residues. CDR3 residues: CASSPPGSEFESQYF. CDR3 coding DNA: TGTGCCAGCAGCCCCCCGGGATCGGAATTCGAATCCCAGTACTTC.

The V and J genes are TRBV11-2 and TRBJ2-3, with D unresolved. The V end was cut by 5 bases, the J end by 1 base, with 7 bases between. CDR1 is SGHAT and CDR2 is FQNNGV in the germline V gene. The CDR3 has 13 residues. The CDR3 sequence is CASSPLRTDTQYF. The CDR3 nucleotides read TGTGCCAGCAGCCCATTACGCACAGATACGCAGTATTTT.

The chain is built from TRBV28 and TRBJ1-5; a weak D match, TRBD1 (5 bases). Per germline, CDR1 MDHEN and CDR2 SYDVKM. The V end was cut by 2 bases, the J end by 5 bases, with 16 bases between. The CDR3 contains 16 residues. The CDR3 bases are TGTGCCAGCAGTTTAGCAGGGTCCGCGCCTTATCAGCCCCAGCATTTT. Protein product: CASSLAGSAPYQPQHF.

This clone was observed a few times. The chain joins TRBV19 to TRBJ1-1, with a tentative D call TRBD1 (6 bases). CDR1 LNHDA and CDR2 SQIVND come from the germline V gene (reference sequence). Trimming left V 7 bases short and J 6 bases short, with 21 bases between. The length of the CDR3 is 15 residues. The CDR3 DNA follows: TGTGCCAGTAATCCGTTCGGGGGCGAGTCGGCTGAAGCTTTCTTT. It yields the protein CASNPFGGESAEAFF.

The chain recombines TRBV5-5 with TRBJ1-2, with TRBD1 identical over 7 bases. Trimming at V came to 0 bases and at J to 7 bases, leaving 6 bases not matched to a gene. Germline CDR1 reads SGHKS; CDR2 reads YYEKEE (reference sequence). The CDR3 consists of 14 residues. The CDR3 sequence is CASSLDRGGGGYTF. The CDR3 DNA reads TGTGCCAGCAGCTTGGACAGGGGAGGAGGTGGCTACACCTTC. The full variable domain, its missing parts supplied by reference TRBV5-5 and TRBJ1-2, is DAGVTQSPTHLIKTRGQQVTLRCSPISGHKSVSWYQQVLGQGPQFIFQYYEKEERGRGNFPDRFSARQFPNYSSELNVNALLLGDSALYLCASSLDRGGGGYTFGSGTRLTVV.

The genes are TRBV5-4 and TRBJ1-1, with no clear D. Deletions cut 0 bases from V and 0 bases from J, with 6 bases between. CDR1 SGHNT and CDR2 YYREEE come from the germline V gene (reference sequence). CDR3 length: 14 amino acids. The CDR3 is CASSLAVMNTEAFF. The CDR3 DNA follows: TGTGCCAGCAGCTTGGCTGTCATGAACACTGAAGCTTTCTTT.

V is TRBV6-6 and J is TRBJ2-7, with 12 bases that match TRBD2. The germline CDR1 and CDR2 sequences are MNHNY and SVGAGI (reference sequence). J was trimmed by 2 bases and V by 4 bases; bases with no gene match: 3. CDR3 size: 15 residues. The CDR3 bases are TGTGCCAGCAGTTCCGGACTAGCGGGGACCTACGAGCAGTACGTC. This encodes CASSSGLAGTYEQYV.

The CDR3 here is CASSLWDTVYGYTF. In DNA, the CDR3 is TGTGCCAGCAGCTTGTGGGACACGGTCTATGGCTACACCTTC. The V call is TRBV7-2, the J call TRBJ1-2; D may be TRBD1 (6 bases). Looked up from germline, CDR1 is SGHTA and CDR2 is FQGNSA. CDR3 length equals 14 residues. V lost 3 bases and J 4 bases, leaving 12 bases between the germline ends.

The DNA of the CDR3 is TGTGCCAGCAGAGGGGGGGAGCTGTTTTTT. It is translated as CASRGGELFF. The rearrangement joins TRBV2 to TRBJ2-2; no clear D gene. Trimming removed 6 bases from V and 8 bases from J, with 4 bases in between. CDR1 and CDR2 from the germline V gene are SNHLY and FYNNEI. The CDR3 is made up of 10 amino acids.

The genes are TRBV5-1 and TRBJ2-3; TRBD1 agrees at 8 bases. Looked up from germline, CDR1 is SGHRS and CDR2 is YFSETQ. Losses at the gene ends were 5 bases for V and 4 bases for J; bases not matched to a gene: 6. CDR3 length equals 14 residues. DNA of the CDR3: TGCGCCAGCAGGTTACAGGGGGTTGCAGATACGCAGTATTTT. Translation gives CASRLQGVADTQYF.

The rearrangement uses TRBV6-5 and TRBJ2-7; TRBD2 matches 9 bases. This CDR3 is 12 amino acids long. Germline trimming cut 6 bases from V and 3 bases from J; bases unmatched to any gene: 0. Germline V gives CDR1 MNHEY, CDR2 SVGAGI. The CDR3 region has the DNA TGTGCCAGCAGGACTAGCGGCTACGAGCAGTACTTC. It encodes CASRTSGYEQYF.

CDR3 nucleotide sequence: TGTGCCAGCAGCTTAAACTTTATAGGTTTGGGGGTGACCCAGTACTTC. Amino acids: CASSLNFIGLGVTQYF. The rearrangement uses TRBV7-2 and TRBJ2-5; either TRBD1 or TRBD2 may supply D (5 bases each). Looked up from germline, CDR1 is SGHTA and CDR2 is FQGNSA. Deletions cut 2 bases from V and 7 bases from J, with 20 bases between. This CDR3 comprises 16 residues.